This T cell receptor (beta chain) derives from a study of neoadjuvant anti-PD-1 for oral cavity cancer. Sequencing was performed with immunoSEQ multiplex PCR; in TCRdb, only in-frame clones are kept and a portion is missing. The table shows roughly 15,000 clones, with approximately 74% occurring only once. This clone was detected a few times. There are 14 residues in the CDR3. Germline CDR1 SGHRS, CDR2 YFSETQ. Germline trimming cut 1 base from V and 6 bases from J; bases unmatched to any gene: 7. The time point is: after neoadjuvant nivolumab, at surgical resection. The rearrangement links TRBV5-1 to TRBJ2-7; TRBD1 agrees at 7 bases. This clonotype originated in a person between 40 and 79 years old with oral cavity squamous cell carcinoma. The sequences come from PBMCs, collected after nivolumab (anti-PD-1) treatment. The CDR3 loop reads CASSLSSDRAEQYF. The CDR3 DNA reads as TGCGCCAGCAGCTTGAGCAGCGACAGGGCCGAGCAGTACTTC.